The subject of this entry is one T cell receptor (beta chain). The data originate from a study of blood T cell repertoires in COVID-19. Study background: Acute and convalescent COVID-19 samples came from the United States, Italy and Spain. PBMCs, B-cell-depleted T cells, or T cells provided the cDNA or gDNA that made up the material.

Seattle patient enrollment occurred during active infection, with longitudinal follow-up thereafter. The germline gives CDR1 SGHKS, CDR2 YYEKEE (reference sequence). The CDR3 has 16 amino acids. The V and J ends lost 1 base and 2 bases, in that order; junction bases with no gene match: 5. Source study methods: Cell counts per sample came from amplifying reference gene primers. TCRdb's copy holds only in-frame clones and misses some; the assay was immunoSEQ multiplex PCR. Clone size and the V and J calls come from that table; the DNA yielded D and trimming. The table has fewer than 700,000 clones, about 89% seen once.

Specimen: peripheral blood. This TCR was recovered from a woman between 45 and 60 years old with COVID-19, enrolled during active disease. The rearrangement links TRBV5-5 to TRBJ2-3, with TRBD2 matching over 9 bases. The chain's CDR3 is CASSLSRGGATDTQYF. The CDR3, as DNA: TGTGCCAGCAGCTTGTCGCGCGGGGGGGCCACAGATACGCAGTATTTT.